This entry concerns a single T cell receptor (beta chain). These data come from a study of blood T cell repertoires in COVID-19. The V end lost 4 bases, the J end lost 7 bases, and 5 bases lay between the germline ends. The CDR3 covers 12 residues. CDR1 and CDR2 from the germline V gene are LNHNV and YYDKDF (reference sequence). In the source study's methods: Estimated nucleated cell counts came from reference gene primer amplification. Profiling relied on immunoSEQ multiplex PCR, and the TCRdb table lists in-frame clones only, not all of them. The DNA was the basis for D and trimming; V, J and clone size are from that table. The repertoire holds 260,000 or so clones, with around 90% as singletons.

Sequencing was performed on peripheral blood. This chain connects TRBV15 to TRBJ1-6, with D unclear. The clonotype was recovered from a man aged 18 to 35 with active or convalescent COVID-19. This chain's CDR3 is CATSKSNSPLHF. The CDR3 nucleotides are TGTGCCACCAGCAAATCAAATTCACCCCTCCACTTT.